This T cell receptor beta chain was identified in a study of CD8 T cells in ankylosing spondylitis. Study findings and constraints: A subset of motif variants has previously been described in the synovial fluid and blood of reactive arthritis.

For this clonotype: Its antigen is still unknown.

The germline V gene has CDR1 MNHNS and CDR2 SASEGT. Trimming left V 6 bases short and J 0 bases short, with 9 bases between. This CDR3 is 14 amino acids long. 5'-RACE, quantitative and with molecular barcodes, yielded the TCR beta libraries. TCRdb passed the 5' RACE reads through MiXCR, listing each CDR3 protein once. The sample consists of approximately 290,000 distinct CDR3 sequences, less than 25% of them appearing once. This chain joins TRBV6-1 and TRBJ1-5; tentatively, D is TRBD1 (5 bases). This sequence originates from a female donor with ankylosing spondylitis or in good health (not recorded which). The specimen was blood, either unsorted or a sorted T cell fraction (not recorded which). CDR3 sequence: CASRTGRSNQPQHF. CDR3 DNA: TGTGCCAGCAGAACAGGTCGTAGCAATCAGCCCCAGCATTTT.